The 24 T cell receptor beta chains below were found in one sample sequenced in a study of T cell responses to AZD1222 COVID-19 vaccine. The method was immunoSEQ multiplex PCR; TCRdb's version includes in-frame clones alone and lacks a portion of them. The sample records about 140,000 clones, approximately 93% being singletons. Sequenced here: peripheral blood, sampled after recovery from COVID-19. The source of these receptors is an adult who had recovered from COVID-19.

The chain couples TRBV5-1 to TRBJ2-7; D ambiguous. The germline V and J ends were trimmed by 3 bases and 5 bases, with 9 bases remaining between them. Germline CDR1 reads SGHRS; CDR2 reads YFSETQ. The CDR3 loop spans 12 amino acids. The CDR3 nucleotides read TGCGCCAGCAGCTCGGTTGGAAACGAGCAGTACTTC. Translation: CASSSVGNEQYF.

V and J are TRBV3-1 (or the pseudogene TRBV3-2) and TRBJ1-2; D gene ambiguous. Trimming removed 4 bases at V and 4 bases at J, with 13 bases between. Germline V gives CDR1 LGHDT, CDR2 YNNKEL (reference sequence). There are 14 residues in the CDR3. The DNA for the CDR3 is TGTGCCAGCAGCCTCGCGGACGGTCCCTATGGCTACACCTTC. This translates into CASSLADGPYGYTF.

The chain has TRBV2 and TRBJ1-2, with TRBD1 as a possible D gene (5 bases). This CDR3 has 13 amino acids. Germline-derived CDR1 and CDR2 are SNHLY and FYNNEI. V lost 6 bases to trimming and J lost 4 bases, with 12 bases between them. The DNA for the CDR3 is TGTGCCAGCAGGGGACGGCCCATCTATGGCTACACCTTC. Translating gives CASRGRPIYGYTF.

This chain links TRBV10-3 with TRBJ1-4; D gene uncertain. Trimming removed 3 bases from V and 6 bases from J, with 17 bases in between. This CDR3 is built from 16 residues. CDR1 ENHRY and CDR2 SYGVKD come from the germline V gene. The CDR3: CAISEVMREGYEKLFF. The CDR3 coding sequence is TGTGCCATCAGTGAAGTAATGAGGGAGGGTTATGAAAAACTGTTTTTT.

The rearrangement uses TRBV2 and TRBJ1-2, with TRBD1 as a possible D gene (5 bases). Germline-derived CDR1 and CDR2 are SNHLY and FYNNEI. The V and J ends lost 7 bases and 4 bases respectively, with 28 bases between them. The CDR3 totals 18 residues. CDR3 bases: TGTGCCAGCACTCTCGTCAGTATGTGGGGGGAGACCCCCTATGGCTACACCTTC. It yields the protein CASTLVSMWGETPYGYTF.

V gene TRBV27 combines with J gene TRBJ2-7; D is tentatively TRBD1 or TRBD2 (5 bases each). Germline loops: CDR1 MNHEY, CDR2 SMNVEV (reference sequence). The V end lost 5 bases, the J end lost 7 bases, and 21 bases lay between the germline ends. This CDR3 contains 15 residues. The CDR3, as DNA: TGTGCCAGCAGTCCCGGGACCGGCGGGTTGGGAGAGCAGTACTTC. The encoded protein is CASSPGTGGLGEQYF.

The rearrangement links TRBV7-9 to TRBJ2-1, with a possible D match to TRBD2 (5 bases). In germline, CDR1 is SEHNR, CDR2 FQNEAQ (reference sequence). V was shortened by 1 base and J by 0 bases, with 7 bases between the two germline ends. This CDR3 is built from 15 residues. The CDR3 DNA is TGTGCCAGCAGCTTAGGGAGGCCCTCCTACAATGAGCAGTTCTTC. Protein product: CASSLGRPSYNEQFF.

The chain carries TRBV19 and TRBJ2-7; 10 bases align to TRBD2. V gave up 8 bases and J gave up 3 bases; unmatched junction bases: 10. Germline V gene lookup returns CDR1 LNHDA and CDR2 SQIVND (reference sequence). The CDR3 loop spans 15 amino acids. DNA for the CDR3: TGTGCCAGTCGGCCGACCGGGACTAGCGTCTACGAGCAGTACTTC. It codes for CASRPTGTSVYEQYF.

The chain combines TRBV6-6 with TRBJ2-1; maybe TRBD2 (6 bases). The germline CDR1 and CDR2 sequences are MNHNY and SVGAGI (reference sequence). The CDR3 spans 13 residues. Trimming shortened V by 9 bases and J by 8 bases, and 17 bases separated the two germline ends. DNA for the CDR3: TGTGCCAGTACACCGGGAGTCAACTATGAGCAGTTCTTC. Translating it yields CASTPGVNYEQFF.

The chain carries TRBV28 and TRBJ1-2; no clear D. From germline, CDR1 is MDHEN and CDR2 SYDVKM. Trimming removed 3 bases from V and 5 bases from J, with 10 bases in between. The CDR3 loop spans 13 amino acids. As DNA, the CDR3 is TGTGCCAGCAGTTTGGCCTTGCGGTATGGCTACACCTTC. Its protein is CASSLALRYGYTF.

This chain connects TRBV3-1 (or the pseudogene TRBV3-2) to TRBJ2-1; 7 positions match TRBD2. CDR3 length: 15 amino acids. V dropped 7 bases and J dropped 6; count of bases not matched to a gene: 12. CDR1 and CDR2 from the germline V gene are LGHDT and YNNKEL (reference sequence). This chain's CDR3 is CASTNLGGLGNEQFF. As DNA, the CDR3 is TGTGCCAGCACCAACCTGGGGGGGTTGGGCAATGAGCAGTTCTTC.

The V gene is TRBV4-1, the J gene TRBJ1-2, with 9 bases fitting TRBD1. CDR3 length: 19 amino acids. V dropped 4 bases and J dropped 1; count of bases not matched to a gene: 16. The germline CDR1 and CDR2 sequences are MGHRA and YSYEKL. As DNA, the CDR3 is TGCGCCAGCAGCCTCACGCGGGGGACAGGGATTTTGGATAACTATGGCTACACCTTC. Protein: CASSLTRGTGILDNYGYTF.

This sequence joins TRBV2 and TRBJ2-7, with D perhaps TRBD2 (5 bases). CDR3 length: 15 residues. Germline CDR1 reads SNHLY; CDR2 reads FYNNEI. Deletions cut 6 bases from V and 2 bases from J, with 17 bases between. CDR3 nucleotide sequence: TGTGCCAGCAGCCGCGGCGTCGGACTGACCTACGAGCAGTACTTC. It encodes CASSRGVGLTYEQYF.

V usage is TRBV6-5 and J usage is TRBJ1-2; 7 bases are shared with TRBD1. Germline CDR1 reads MNHEY; CDR2 reads SVGAGI. With V trimmed by 2 bases and J by 9 bases, 9 bases remained unmatched. The CDR3 has 14 amino acids. This CDR3 is CASSYQTGTNSYTF. The CDR3 region has the DNA TGTGCCAGCAGTTACCAGACAGGGACGAATAGCTACACCTTC.

The chain employs TRBV7-9 and TRBJ1-2, with D perhaps TRBD1 (6 bases). With 3 bases removed from V and 2 bases from J, the gap between germline ends came to 7 bases. The CDR3 is 13 residues long. Germline CDR1 is SEHNR and CDR2 is FQNEAQ (reference sequence). CDR3 region: CASSFTGNYGYTF. DNA for the CDR3: TGTGCCAGCAGCTTTACAGGGAACTATGGCTACACCTTC.

The rearrangement uses TRBV6-5 and TRBJ1-4; D is perhaps TRBD1 (6 bases). Germline V gene lookup returns CDR1 MNHEY and CDR2 SVGAGI. The CDR3 is made up of 14 amino acids. V lost 7 bases, J lost 0 bases, and 9 bases lay in between. The DNA for the CDR3 is TGTGCCAGCAAACAGGGTTCAACTAATGAAAAACTGTTTTTT. It is translated as CASKQGSTNEKLFF.

This chain uses TRBV3-1 (or the pseudogene TRBV3-2) with TRBJ1-2; TRBD1 matches 8 bases. Germline V gives CDR1 LGHDT, CDR2 YNNKEL (reference sequence). The CDR3 extends over 15 amino acids. V gave up 2 bases and J gave up 4 bases; unmatched junction bases: 6. CDR3 loop: CASSQSDRAIYGYTF. The CDR3 nucleotides are TGTGCCAGCAGCCAATCGGACAGGGCCATCTATGGCTACACCTTC.

This chain links TRBV19 with TRBJ1-4, with unresolved D. This CDR3 region has 13 residues. V was pared by 5 bases and J by 7 bases, with 11 bases between. Germline CDR1 reads LNHDA; CDR2 reads SQIVND (reference sequence). CDR3 DNA: TGTGCCAGTAGTCGGGGAGGCGGTGAAAAACTGTTTTTT. Its protein is CASSRGGGEKLFF.

V and J are TRBV15 and TRBJ2-2; TRBD1 or TRBD2 may be the D gene (5 bases each). The CDR3 extends over 16 amino acids. Trimming cost V 1 base and J 3 bases, with 12 bases left between them. Germline CDR1 LNHNV, CDR2 YYDKDF (reference sequence). In nucleotides, the CDR3 is TGTGCCACCAGCAGAGGAATAGGGGACGACACCGGGGAGCTGTTTTTT. Protein: CATSRGIGDDTGELFF.

This rearrangement joins TRBV27 to TRBJ2-1, with D possibly TRBD2 on 6 matching bases. Germline CDR1 MNHEY, CDR2 SMNVEV (reference sequence). V dropped 6 bases and J dropped 8 bases, with 14 bases sitting between them. The CDR3 covers 13 residues. This chain's CDR3 is CASSTPPSDEQFF. The CDR3 DNA reads as TGTGCCAGCAGCACCCCCCCTAGCGATGAGCAGTTCTTC.

This chain links TRBV12-3 or TRBV12-4 with TRBJ2-7, with D possibly matching TRBD2 (5 bases). The V gene lost 1 base and the J gene lost 7 bases, with 5 bases spanning the gap. The CDR3 is 11 amino acids. The CDR3 loop is CASSLGGEQYF. CDR3 in DNA: TGTGCCAGCAGTTTAGGCGGGGAGCAGTACTTC.

The V call is TRBV5-1, the J call TRBJ2-7, with D maybe TRBD2 (5 bases). V lost 3 bases to trimming and J lost 7 bases, with 20 bases between them. Germline V gene data show CDR1 as SGHRS and CDR2 as YFSETQ. This CDR3 spans 15 amino acids. The CDR3 sequence is CASSSMGKARGEQYF. The CDR3 DNA follows: TGCGCCAGCAGCTCCATGGGGAAGGCCCGAGGGGAGCAGTACTTC.

The V call is TRBV25-1, the J call TRBJ2-2, with 8 bases identical to TRBD1. Germline trimming cut 4 bases from V and 6 bases from J; bases unmatched to any gene: 4. The CDR3 extends over 14 amino acids. Germline V lookup: CDR1 MGHDK, CDR2 SYGVNS. The chain's CDR3 is CASSVAGGSGELFF. The CDR3 nucleotides are TGTGCCAGCAGTGTCGCAGGGGGCTCCGGGGAGCTGTTTTTT.

The V call is TRBV7-9, the J call TRBJ2-3, with D tentatively TRBD2 (5 bases). This CDR3 contains 15 residues. Germline assignment: CDR1 SEHNR and CDR2 FQNEAQ (reference sequence). Trimming took 4 bases from V and 6 from J, leaving 17 bases between them. The CDR3 bases are TGTGCCAGCAGCTGGAAACGCAGGACGGGGGATACGCAGTATTTT. It codes for CASSWKRRTGDTQYF. Full variable domain (rest looked up from reference TRBV7-9 and TRBJ2-3): DTGVSQNPRHKITKRGQNVTFRCDPISEHNRLYWYRQTLGQGPEFLTYFQNEAQLEKSRLLSDRFSAERPKGSFSTLEIQRTEQGDSAMYLCASSWKRRTGDTQYFGPGTRLTVL.